In its sample, the clone carrying this T cell receptor beta chain was seen once. The target antigen is unknown. The entry originates in a study of CD8 T cells in Susac syndrome. V was clipped by 3 bases and J by 0 bases, with 8 bases between them. CDR1 is SGDLS, CDR2 YYNGEE, per germline. This CDR3 has 14 residues. cDNA came from about 0.5 to 1 ug RNA primed by random hexamers. Each CDR3 protein gets one entry after TCRdb re-called the immunoSEQ multiplex PCR reads with MiXCR. Seen here are fewer than 150,000 distinct CDR3 sequences, around 93% observed once, and the top ten hold about 0.18%. Overall study findings and caveats: Susac CD8+ clonal expansion peaked in TEMRA cells and active patients. The study acknowledged a relatively small number of individuals in its TCR sequencing and HLA analysis. Within total CD8+ repertoires, sixteen Susac-specific public clones were found, and within CD8+ TEMRA repertoires, four or five.

The TCR sequence derives from a human donor with Susac syndrome. Material: CD8+ T cells from PBMCs. This chain joins TRBV9 and TRBJ2-3, with D possibly matching TRBD2 (5 bases). CDR3 protein: CASSAWTSTDTQYF. CDR3 sequence (DNA): TGTGCCAGCAGCGCCTGGACTAGCACAGATACGCAGTATTTT.